The present T cell receptor (beta chain) was sequenced within a study of molecular identifiers for immune sequencing clone quantification. Whole-study findings and limits: For highly expanded clones, sizes could be underestimated when identical TCR molecules share a barcode. Spiked Jurkat TCR RNA equivalent to one cell was reportedly detectable in roughly 1 million naive cells.

Naive CD8 T cells were sorted as CD8+CD4-CCR7+CD45RA+. Previously described methods with listed TCR primers produced the bulk TCR libraries. TCRdb passed the PCR reads through MiXCR, listing each CDR3 protein once. The profile shows over 600,000 distinct CDR3 sequences, just under 20% of them singletons. In its sample, this clonotype was seen many times. Antigen unknown. Germline V gene lookup returns CDR1 SGHNT and CDR2 YYREEE (reference sequence). With 5 bases clipped from V and 6 bases from J, the junction kept 8 bases outside the gene matches. The CDR3 contains 15 residues. The clonotype originates from a human donor in good health. Some libraries in this study had Jurkat cell RNA spiked in. This sequence joins TRBV5-4 and TRBJ2-2; 9 bases match TRBD1. What was sequenced was naive CD8+ T cells from blood, with Jurkat cell RNA spiked in. Subset defined: FACS-sorted CD8+CD4-CCR7+CD45RA+ naive T cells. This CDR3 is CASRPGTGLSGELFF. The CDR3 coding sequence is TGTGCCAGCAGGCCCGGGACAGGGTTGTCCGGGGAGCTGTTTTTT.